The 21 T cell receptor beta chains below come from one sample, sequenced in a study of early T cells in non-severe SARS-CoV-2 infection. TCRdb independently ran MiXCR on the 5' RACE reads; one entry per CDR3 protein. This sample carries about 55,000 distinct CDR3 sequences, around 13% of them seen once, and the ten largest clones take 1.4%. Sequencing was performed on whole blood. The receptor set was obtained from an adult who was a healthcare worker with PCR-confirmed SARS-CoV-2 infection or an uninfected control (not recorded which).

This CDR3 reads CASSEGPGEQYF. CDR3 DNA: TGTGCCAGCAGTGAGGGGCCGGGGGAGCAGTACTTC. J is TRBJ2-7 and V is TRBV2; D tentatively reads TRBD1 or TRBD2 (5 bases each). The germline CDR1 and CDR2 sequences are SNHLY and FYNNEI. Trimming left V 3 bases short and J 7 bases short, with 10 bases between. CDR3 length equals 12 residues.

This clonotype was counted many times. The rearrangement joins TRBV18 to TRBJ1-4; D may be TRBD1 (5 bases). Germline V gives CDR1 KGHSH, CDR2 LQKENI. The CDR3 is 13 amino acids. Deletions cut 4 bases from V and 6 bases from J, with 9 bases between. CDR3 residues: CASSRTGDEKLFF. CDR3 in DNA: TGTGCCAGCTCACGAACGGGGGATGAAAAACTGTTTTTT.

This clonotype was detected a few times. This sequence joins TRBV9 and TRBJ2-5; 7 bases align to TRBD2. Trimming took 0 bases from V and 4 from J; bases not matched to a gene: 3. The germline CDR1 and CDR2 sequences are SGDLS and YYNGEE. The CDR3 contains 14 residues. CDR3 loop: CASSVGTSGETQYF. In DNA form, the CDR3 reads TGTGCCAGCAGCGTAGGGACTAGTGGAGAGACCCAGTACTTC.

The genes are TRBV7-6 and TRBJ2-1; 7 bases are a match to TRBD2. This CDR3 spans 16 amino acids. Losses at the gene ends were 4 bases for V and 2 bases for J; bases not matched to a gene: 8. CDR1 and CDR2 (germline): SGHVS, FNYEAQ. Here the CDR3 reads CASSSRSSGPYNEQFF. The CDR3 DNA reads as TGTGCCAGCAGCTCCAGATCTAGCGGCCCCTACAATGAGCAGTTCTTC. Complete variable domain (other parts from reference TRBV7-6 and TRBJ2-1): GAGVSQSPRYKVTKRGQDVALRCDPISGHVSLYWYRQALGQGPEFLTYFNYEAQQDKSGLPNDRFSAERPEGSISTLTIQRTEQRDSAMYRCASSSRSSGPYNEQFFGPGTRLTVL.

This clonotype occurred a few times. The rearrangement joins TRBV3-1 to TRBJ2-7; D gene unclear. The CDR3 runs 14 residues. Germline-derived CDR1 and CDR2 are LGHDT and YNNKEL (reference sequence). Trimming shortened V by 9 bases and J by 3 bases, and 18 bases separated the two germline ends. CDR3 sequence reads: CASTPGLVNYEQYF. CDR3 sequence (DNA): TGTGCCAGTACCCCGGGCCTCGTGAACTACGAGCAGTACTTC.

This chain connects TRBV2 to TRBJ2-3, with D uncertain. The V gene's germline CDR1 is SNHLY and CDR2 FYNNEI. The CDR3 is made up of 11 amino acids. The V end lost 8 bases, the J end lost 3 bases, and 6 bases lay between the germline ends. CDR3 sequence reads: CASVMTDTQYF. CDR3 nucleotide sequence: TGTGCCAGCGTTATGACAGATACGCAGTATTTT.

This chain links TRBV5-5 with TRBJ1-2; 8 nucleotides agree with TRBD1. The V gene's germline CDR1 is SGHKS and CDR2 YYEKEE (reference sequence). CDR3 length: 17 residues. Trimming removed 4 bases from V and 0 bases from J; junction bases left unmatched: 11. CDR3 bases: TGTGCCAGCAGCCAAACGGACAGGGCCCTAGCTAACTATGGCTACACCTTC. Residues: CASSQTDRALANYGYTF.

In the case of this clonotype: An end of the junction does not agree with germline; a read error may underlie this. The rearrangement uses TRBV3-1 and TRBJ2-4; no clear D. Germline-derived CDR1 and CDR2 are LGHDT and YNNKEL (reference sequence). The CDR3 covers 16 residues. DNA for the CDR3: TGTGCCAGCAGCCACGGCAAGGCTTTTGCCAAAAACATTGAGTACTTC. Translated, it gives CASSHGKAFAKNIEYF.

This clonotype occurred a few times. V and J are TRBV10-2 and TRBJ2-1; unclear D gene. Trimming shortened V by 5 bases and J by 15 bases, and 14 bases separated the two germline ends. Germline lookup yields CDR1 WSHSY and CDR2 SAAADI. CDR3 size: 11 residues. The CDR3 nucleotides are TGCGCCAGCAGTACCGGTCAAATTCCGTTCTTC. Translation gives CASSTGQIPFF.

The CDR3: CASTPRLNTGELFF. As DNA, the CDR3 is TGTGCCAGCACCCCCAGACTGAACACCGGGGAGCTGTTTTTT. The chain uses TRBV12-3 or TRBV12-4 and TRBJ2-2; the D is unclear. This CDR3 region has 14 residues. The V end was cut by 7 bases, the J end by 1 base, with 10 bases between.

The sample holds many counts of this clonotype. The CDR3 spells CATSRLQATTNEKLFF. CDR3 sequence (DNA): TGTGCCACCAGCCGACTACAGGCAACAACTAATGAAAAACTGTTTTTT. J is TRBJ1-4 and V is TRBV15; weak D call: TRBD1 (5 bases). This CDR3 is 16 amino acids long. Looked up from germline, CDR1 is LNHNV and CDR2 is YYDKDF (reference sequence). Trimming took off 5 bases at V and 0 bases at J, with 13 bases between the two ends. Based on the CDR3 plus reference TRBV15 and TRBJ1-4, the full variable domain is DAMVIQNPRYQVTQFGKPVTLSCSQTLNHNVMYWYQQKSSQAPKLLFHYYDKDFNNEADTPDNFQSRRPNTSFCFLDIRSPGLGDTAMYLCATSRLQATTNEKLFFGSGTQLSVL.

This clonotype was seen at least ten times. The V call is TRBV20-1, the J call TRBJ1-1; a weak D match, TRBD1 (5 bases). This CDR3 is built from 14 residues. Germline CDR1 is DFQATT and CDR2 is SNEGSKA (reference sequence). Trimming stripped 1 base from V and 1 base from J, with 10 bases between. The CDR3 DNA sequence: TGCAGTGCTAGAGCGCCGGGGGGGAACACTGAAGCTTTCTTT. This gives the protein CSARAPGGNTEAFF.

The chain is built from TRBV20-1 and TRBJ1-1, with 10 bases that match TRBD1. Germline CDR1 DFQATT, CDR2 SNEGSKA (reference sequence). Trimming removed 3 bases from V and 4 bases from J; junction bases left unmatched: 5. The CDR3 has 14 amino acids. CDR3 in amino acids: CSASRGQGGTEAFF. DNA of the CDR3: TGCAGTGCTAGCCGAGGACAGGGGGGCACTGAAGCTTTCTTT.

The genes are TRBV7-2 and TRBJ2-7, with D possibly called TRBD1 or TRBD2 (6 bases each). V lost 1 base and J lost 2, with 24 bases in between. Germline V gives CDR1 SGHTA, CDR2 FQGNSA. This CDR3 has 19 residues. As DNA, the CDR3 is TGTGCCAGCAGCTTAGGGAGGTTAGGGGGGCGCGGGACCCCCTACGAGCAGTACTTC. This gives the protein CASSLGRLGGRGTPYEQYF.

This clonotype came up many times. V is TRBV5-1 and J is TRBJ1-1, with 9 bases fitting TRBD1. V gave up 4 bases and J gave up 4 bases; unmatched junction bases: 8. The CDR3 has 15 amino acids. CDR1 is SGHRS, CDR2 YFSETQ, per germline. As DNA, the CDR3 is TGCGCCAGCAGCGTAACACAGGGGGCCGGCACTGAAGCTTTCTTT. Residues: CASSVTQGAGTEAFF.

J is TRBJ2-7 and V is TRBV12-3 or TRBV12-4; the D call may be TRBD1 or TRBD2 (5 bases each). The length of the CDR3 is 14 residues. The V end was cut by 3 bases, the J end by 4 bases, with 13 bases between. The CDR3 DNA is TGTGCCAGCAGTTTCGGGACCCTTCCGTACGAGCAGTACTTC. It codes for CASSFGTLPYEQYF.

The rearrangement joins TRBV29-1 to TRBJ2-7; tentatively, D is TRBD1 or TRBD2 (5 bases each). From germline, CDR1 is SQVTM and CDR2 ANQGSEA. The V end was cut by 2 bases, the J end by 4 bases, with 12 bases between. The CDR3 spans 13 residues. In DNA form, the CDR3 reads TGCAGCGTTGAACAGGGTGGGGGATACGAGCAGTACTTC. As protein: CSVEQGGGYEQYF.

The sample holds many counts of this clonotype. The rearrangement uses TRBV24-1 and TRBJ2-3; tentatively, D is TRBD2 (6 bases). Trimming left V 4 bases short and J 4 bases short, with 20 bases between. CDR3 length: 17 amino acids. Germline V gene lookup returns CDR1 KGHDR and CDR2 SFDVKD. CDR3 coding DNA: TGTGCCACCAGTGACCCTACTAGCCTGGTCTCGGCAGATACGCAGTATTTT. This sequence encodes CATSDPTSLVSADTQYF.

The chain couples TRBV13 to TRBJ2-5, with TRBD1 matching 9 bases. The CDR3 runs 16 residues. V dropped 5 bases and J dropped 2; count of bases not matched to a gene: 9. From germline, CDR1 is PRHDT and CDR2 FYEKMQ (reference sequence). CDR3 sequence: CASSPHRGPEQETQYF. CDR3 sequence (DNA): TGTGCCAGCAGCCCCCACAGGGGGCCCGAACAAGAGACCCAGTACTTC.

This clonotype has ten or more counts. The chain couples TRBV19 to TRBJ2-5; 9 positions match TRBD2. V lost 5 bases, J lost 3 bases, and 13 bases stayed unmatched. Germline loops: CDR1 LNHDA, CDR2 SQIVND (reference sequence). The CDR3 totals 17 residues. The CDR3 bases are TGTGCCAGTAGTGACCCGCGACAGGGACTAGCCGAAGAGACCCAGTACTTC. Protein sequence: CASSDPRQGLAEETQYF.

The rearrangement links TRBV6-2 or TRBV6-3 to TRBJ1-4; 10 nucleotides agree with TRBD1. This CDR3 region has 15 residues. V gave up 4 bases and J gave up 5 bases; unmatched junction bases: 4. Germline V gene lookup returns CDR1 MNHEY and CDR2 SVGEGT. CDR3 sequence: CASSLMDRGNEKLFF. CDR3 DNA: TGTGCCAGCAGTTTAATGGACAGGGGGAATGAAAAACTGTTTTTT.